This TCR beta chain was captured by sequencing in a study of beta chain features in type 1 diabetes. Study context: Healthy donors and patients showed comparable age, gender and cell yields. Broader study findings: VDJ junctions in type 1 diabetes patients carried more deletions and fewer insertions.

This clone was seen a handful of times. Its antigen is currently unknown. This CDR3 has 18 amino acids. V shed 4 bases, J shed 0 bases, and the junction held 13 bases outside the gene matches. Germline loops: CDR1 SGDLS, CDR2 YYNGEE. The whole isolated RNA underwent reverse transcription, so sequencing captured expressed TCRB transcripts. Using immunoSEQ multiplex PCR, the repertoire was profiled, and TCRdb retains in-frame clones only, with some absent. This table has around 330,000 clones, approximately 11% appearing once. Sequenced input: naive CD4+ T cells from blood. This chain links TRBV9 with TRBJ2-3, with 8 bases matching TRBD2. The sequence came from a woman aged 25-40 years in good health. CDR3: CASSSRSGSFRSTDTQYF. In DNA form, the CDR3 reads TGTGCCAGCAGCTCACGAAGCGGGAGTTTTCGGAGCACAGATACGCAGTATTTT. Using reference TRBV9 and TRBJ2-3 for the parts outside the CDR3, the full variable domain is DSGVTQTPKHLITATGQRVTLRCSPRSGDLSVYWYQQSLDQGLQFLIQYYNGEERAKGNILERFSAQQFPDLHSELNLSSLELGDSALYFCASSSRSGSFRSTDTQYFGPGTRLTVL.